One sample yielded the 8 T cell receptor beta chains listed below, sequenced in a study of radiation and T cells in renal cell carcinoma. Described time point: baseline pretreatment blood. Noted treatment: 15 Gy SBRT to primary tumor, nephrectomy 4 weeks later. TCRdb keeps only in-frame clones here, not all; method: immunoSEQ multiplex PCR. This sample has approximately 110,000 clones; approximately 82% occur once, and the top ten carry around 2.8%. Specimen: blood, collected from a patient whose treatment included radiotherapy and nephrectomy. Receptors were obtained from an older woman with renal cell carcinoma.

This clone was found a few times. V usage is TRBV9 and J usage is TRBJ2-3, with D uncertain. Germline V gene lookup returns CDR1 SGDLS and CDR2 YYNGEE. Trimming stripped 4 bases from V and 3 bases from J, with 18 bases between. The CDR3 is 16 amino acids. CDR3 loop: CASSPRMKDYTDTQYF. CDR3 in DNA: TGTGCCAGCAGCCCGCGGATGAAAGATTATACAGATACGCAGTATTTT.

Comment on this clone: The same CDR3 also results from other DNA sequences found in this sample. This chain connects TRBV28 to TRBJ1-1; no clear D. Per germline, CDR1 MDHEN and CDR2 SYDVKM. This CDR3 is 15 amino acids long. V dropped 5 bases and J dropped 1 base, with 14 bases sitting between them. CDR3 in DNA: TGTGCCAGCAGTCCACCCTCCGAGGGGAACACTGAAGCTTTCTTT. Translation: CASSPPSEGNTEAFF. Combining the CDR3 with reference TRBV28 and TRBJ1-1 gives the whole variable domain DVKVTQSSRYLVKRTGEKVFLECVQDMDHENMFWYRQDPGLGLRLIYFSYDVKMKEKGDIPEGYSVSREKKERFSLILESASTNQTSMYLCASSPPSEGNTEAFFGQGTRLTVV.

CDR3 nucleotide sequence: TGTGCCAGTAGTTGGACACAGGGTACGACGAGCAATCAGCCCCAGCATTTT. Translation: CASSWTQGTTSNQPQHF. The chain couples TRBV19 to TRBJ1-5, with D possibly TRBD1 on 6 matching bases. Germline CDR1 and CDR2: LNHDA and SQIVND (reference sequence). The V end lost 5 bases, the J end lost 1 base, and 18 bases lay between the germline ends. The CDR3 is made up of 17 amino acids. The full variable domain, completed using reference TRBV19 and TRBJ1-5, is DGGITQSPKYLFRKEGQNVTLSCEQNLNHDAMYWYRQDPGQGLRLIYYSQIVNDFQKGDIAEGYSVSREKKESFPLTVTSAQKNPTAFYLCASSWTQGTTSNQPQHFGDGTRLSIL.

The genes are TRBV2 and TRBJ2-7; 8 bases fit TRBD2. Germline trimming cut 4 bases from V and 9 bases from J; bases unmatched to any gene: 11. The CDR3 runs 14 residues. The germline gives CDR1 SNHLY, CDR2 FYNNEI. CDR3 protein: CASSGFRAGEGQYF. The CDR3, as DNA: TGTGCCAGCAGTGGTTTTAGAGCGGGGGAGGGGCAGTACTTC. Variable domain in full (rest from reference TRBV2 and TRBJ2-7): EPEVTQTPSHQVTQMGQEVILRCVPISNHLYFYWYRQILGQKVEFLVSFYNNEISEKSEIFDDQFSVERPDGSNFTLKIRSTKLEDSAMYFCASSGFRAGEGQYFGPGTRLTVT.

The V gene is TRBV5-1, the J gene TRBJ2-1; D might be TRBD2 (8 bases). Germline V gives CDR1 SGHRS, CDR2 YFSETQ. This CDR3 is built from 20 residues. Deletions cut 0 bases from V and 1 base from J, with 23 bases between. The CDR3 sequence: CASSLAEGLGGLLSYNEQFF. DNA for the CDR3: TGCGCCAGCAGCTTGGCCGAGGGACTAGGGGGCCTTCTTTCCTACAATGAGCAGTTCTTC.

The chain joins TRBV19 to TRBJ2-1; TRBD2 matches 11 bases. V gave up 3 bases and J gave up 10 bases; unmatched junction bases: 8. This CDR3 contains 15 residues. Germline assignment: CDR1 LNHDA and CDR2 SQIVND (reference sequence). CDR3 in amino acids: CASSILAGGLQEQFF. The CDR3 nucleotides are TGTGCCAGTAGTATCTTAGCGGGGGGGCTCCAGGAGCAGTTCTTC. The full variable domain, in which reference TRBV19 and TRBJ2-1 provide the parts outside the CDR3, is DGGITQSPKYLFRKEGQNVTLSCEQNLNHDAMYWYRQDPGQGLRLIYYSQIVNDFQKGDIAEGYSVSREKKESFPLTVTSAQKNPTAFYLCASSILAGGLQEQFFGPGTRLTVL.

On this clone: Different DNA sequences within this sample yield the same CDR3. The CDR3 sequence: CASSAQGNTEAFF. The CDR3 DNA is TGTGCCAGCAGCGCACAGGGGAACACTGAAGCTTTCTTT. The chain employs TRBV9 and TRBJ1-1, with a possible D match to TRBD1 (6 bases). There are 13 residues in the CDR3. The V gene's germline CDR1 is SGDLS and CDR2 YYNGEE. The V and J ends lost 3 bases and 1 base respectively, with 7 bases between them.

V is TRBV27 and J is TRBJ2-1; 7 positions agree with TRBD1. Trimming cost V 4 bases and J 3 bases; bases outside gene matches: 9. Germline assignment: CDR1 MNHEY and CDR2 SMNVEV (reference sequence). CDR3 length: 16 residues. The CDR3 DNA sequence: TGTGCCAGCAGTTCTAGACAGGGCGCTTACTACAATGAGCAGTTCTTC. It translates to CASSSRQGAYYNEQFF.